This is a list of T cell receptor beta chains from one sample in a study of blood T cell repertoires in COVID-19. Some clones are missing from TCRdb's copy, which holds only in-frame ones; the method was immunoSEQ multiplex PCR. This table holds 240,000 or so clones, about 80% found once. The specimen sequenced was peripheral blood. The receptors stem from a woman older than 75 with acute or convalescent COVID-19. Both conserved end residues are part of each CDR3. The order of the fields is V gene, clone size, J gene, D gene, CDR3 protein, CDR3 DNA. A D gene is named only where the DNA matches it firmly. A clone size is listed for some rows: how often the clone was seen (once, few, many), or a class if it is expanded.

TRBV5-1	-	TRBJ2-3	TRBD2	CASSLTGGPRDTQYF	TGCGCCAGCAGCTTGACGGGAGGGCCAAGGGATACGCAGTATTTT
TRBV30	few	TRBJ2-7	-	CACSGLGTYEQYF	TGTGCCTGTTCGGGACTCGGAACCTACGAGCAGTACTTC
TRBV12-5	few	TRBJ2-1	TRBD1	CASGTTTGGDEQFF	TGTGCTAGTGGAACGACGACAGGGGGCGATGAGCAGTTCTTC
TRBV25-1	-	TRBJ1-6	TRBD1	CASSITGGNSPLHF	TGTGCCAGCAGTATAACAGGGGGTAATTCACCCCTCCACTTT
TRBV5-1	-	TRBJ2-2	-	CASSLVPSALNTGELFF	TGCGCCAGCAGCTTGGTGCCTAGCGCACTGAACACCGGGGAGCTGTTTTTT
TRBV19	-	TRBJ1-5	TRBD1	CASTIRTGPPPQHF	TGTGCCAGTACTATCCGGACAGGTCCCCCGCCCCAGCATTTT
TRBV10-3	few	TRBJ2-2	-	CAISDLRTVSNTGELFF	TGTGCCATCAGTGATCTTAGGACAGTAAGCAACACCGGGGAGCTGTTTTTT
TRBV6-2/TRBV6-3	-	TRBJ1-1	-	CASSYPQITEAFF	TGTGCCAGCAGTTACCCACAAATCACTGAAGCTTTCTTT
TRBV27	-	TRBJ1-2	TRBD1	CASRNPGGTEGTYGYTF	TGTGCCAGCAGGAACCCAGGGGGGACAGAGGGTACCTATGGCTACACCTTC
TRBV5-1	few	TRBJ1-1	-	CASSLDGPPGTEAFF	TGCGCCAGCAGCTTGGACGGCCCCCCGGGCACTGAAGCTTTCTTT
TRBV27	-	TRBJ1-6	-	CASSISGPDSPLHF	TGTGCCAGCAGTATCTCGGGTCCGGATTCACCCCTCCACTTT
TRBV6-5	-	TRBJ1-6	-	CASSYSTVNNSPLHF	TGTGCCAGCAGTTACTCGACAGTTAATAATTCACCCCTCCACTTT
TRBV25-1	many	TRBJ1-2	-	CASSDGVTYTF	TGTGCCAGCAGTGACGGGGTCACCTACACCTTC
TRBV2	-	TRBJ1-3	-	CASSESGGRNTIYF	TGTGCCAGCAGTGAAAGTGGGGGCAGGAACACCATATATTTT
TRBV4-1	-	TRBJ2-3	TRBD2	CASSSPGLVNTQYF	TGCGCCAGCAGCTCACCCGGACTAGTTAATACGCAGTATTTT
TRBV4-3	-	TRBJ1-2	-	CASSQGTANNYGYTF	TGCGCCAGCAGCCAAGGGACAGCGAATAACTATGGCTACACCTTC
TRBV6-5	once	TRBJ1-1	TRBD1	CASRHGTGRRGEAFF	TGTGCCAGCAGACACGGGACAGGTCGTCGTGGTGAAGCTTTCTTT
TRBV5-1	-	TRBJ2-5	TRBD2	CASSLVQLGGVETQYF	TGCGCCAGCAGCTTGGTCCAGCTCGGGGGGGTAGAGACCCAGTACTTC
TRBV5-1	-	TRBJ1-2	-	CASSAPDSASGYTF	TGCGCCAGCAGCGCCCCGGACAGCGCTAGCGGCTACACCTTC
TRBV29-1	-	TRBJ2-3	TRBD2	CSVSGGAMADTQYF	TGCAGCGTTAGCGGGGGGGCCATGGCAGATACGCAGTATTTT
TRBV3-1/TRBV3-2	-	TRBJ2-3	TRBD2	CASSPTSGRAGGTDTQYF	TGTGCCAGCAGCCCGACTAGCGGGAGGGCCGGGGGCACAGATACGCAGTATTTT
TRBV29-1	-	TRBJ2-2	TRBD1	CSGQQIPGQSMFF	TGCAGCGGACAGCAGATCCCGGGACAGAGCATGTTTTTT
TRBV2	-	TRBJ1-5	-	CASSLQGWGQPQHF	TGTGCCAGCAGTCTACAGGGTTGGGGTCAGCCCCAGCATTTT
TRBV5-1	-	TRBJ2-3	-	CASSLARGTDTQYF	TGCGCCAGCAGCTTGGCTCGAGGTACAGATACGCAGTATTTT
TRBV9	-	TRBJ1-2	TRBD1	CASSVRGTGDVGYTF	TGTGCCAGCAGCGTAAGGGGGACAGGGGACGTTGGCTACACCTTC
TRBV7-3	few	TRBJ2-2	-	CASSLDKNTGELFF	TGTGCCAGCAGCCTCGACAAGAACACCGGGGAGCTGTTTTTT
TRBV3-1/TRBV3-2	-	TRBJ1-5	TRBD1	CASSLQDRPPQHF	TGTGCCAGCAGCCTTCAGGACAGGCCGCCCCAGCATTTT
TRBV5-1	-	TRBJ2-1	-	CASRVREKPYNEQFF	TGCGCCAGCAGGGTTCGGGAGAAGCCCTACAATGAGCAGTTCTTC
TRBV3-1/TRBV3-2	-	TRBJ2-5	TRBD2	CASRRLAGALGQETQYF	TGTGCCAGCAGGCGACTAGCGGGGGCCCTGGGGCAAGAGACCCAGTACTTC
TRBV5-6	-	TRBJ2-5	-	CASSLLAGRQETQYF	TGTGCCAGCAGCTTGCTCGCAGGGCGACAAGAGACCCAGTACTTC
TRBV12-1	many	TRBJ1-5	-	CASSHTENQPQHF	TGTGCCAGCAGCCATACAGAAAATCAGCCCCAGCATTTT
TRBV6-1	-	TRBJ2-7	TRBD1	CASSERTGLSEQYF	TGTGCCAGCAGTGAAAGGACAGGGCTTAGCGAGCAGTACTTC
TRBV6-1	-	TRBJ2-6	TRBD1	CASSGQTRGQGGSGANVLTF	TGTGCCAGCAGTGGACAAACCCGCGGACAGGGGGGCTCTGGGGCCAACGTCCTGACTTTC
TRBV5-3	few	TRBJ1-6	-	CARSLAGHSPLHF	TGTGCCAGAAGCTTGGCAGGGCACTCACCCCTCCACTTT
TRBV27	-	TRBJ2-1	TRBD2	CASRKAGGRDNEQFF	TGTGCCAGCAGGAAAGCGGGGGGGCGCGACAATGAGCAGTTCTTC
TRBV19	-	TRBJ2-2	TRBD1	CASRVQGKTGELFF	TGTGCCAGTAGGGTACAGGGGAAGACCGGGGAGCTGTTTTTT
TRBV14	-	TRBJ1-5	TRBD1	CASSQGDRGQNLFNQPQHF	TGTGCCAGCAGCCAAGGGGACAGGGGGCAAAATTTATTCAATCAGCCCCAGCATTTT
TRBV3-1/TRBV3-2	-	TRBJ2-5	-	CASSQRGGGPLETQYF	TGTGCCAGCAGCCAAAGGGGGGGAGGGCCTCTTGAGACCCAGTACTTC
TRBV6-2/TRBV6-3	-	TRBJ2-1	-	CASSSLATYNEQFF	TGTGCCAGCAGTTCGCTAGCGACTTACAATGAGCAGTTCTTC
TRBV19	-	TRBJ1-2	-	CASSPGRGFYGYTF	TGTGCCAGTAGCCCCGGGAGGGGTTTTTATGGCTACACCTTC
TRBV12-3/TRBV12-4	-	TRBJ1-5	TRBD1	CASKDRGQPQHF	TGTGCCAGCAAGGACAGGGGACAGCCCCAGCATTTT
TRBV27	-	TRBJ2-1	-	CASSLFRESYNEQFF	TGTGCCAGCAGTTTATTTCGGGAGTCCTACAATGAGCAGTTCTTC
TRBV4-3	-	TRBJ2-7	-	CASSQVFDGLHEQYF	TGCGCCAGCAGCCAAGTATTTGACGGGTTACACGAGCAGTACTTC
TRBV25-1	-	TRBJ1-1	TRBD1	CASIFGTETEAFF	TGTGCCAGCATATTTGGGACAGAAACTGAAGCTTTCTTT
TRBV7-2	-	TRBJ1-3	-	CASSPTYGGSGNTIYF	TGTGCCAGCAGCCCGACGTACGGGGGGTCTGGAAACACCATATATTTT
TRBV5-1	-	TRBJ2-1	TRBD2	CASSLMAAGPNEQFF	TGCGCCAGCAGCTTGATGGCAGCGGGACCCAATGAGCAGTTCTTC
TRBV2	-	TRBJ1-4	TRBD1	CASRPDRVREKLFF	TGTGCCAGCAGGCCCGACAGGGTGCGTGAAAAACTGTTTTTT
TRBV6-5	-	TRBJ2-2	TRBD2	CASTSSGGAGELFF	TGTGCCAGCACCTCAAGCGGGGGGGCCGGGGAGCTGTTTTTT
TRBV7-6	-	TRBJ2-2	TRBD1	CASSLRGHSNTGELFF	TGTGCCAGCAGCTTAAGGGGGCACTCGAACACCGGGGAGCTGTTTTTT
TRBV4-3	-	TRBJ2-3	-	CASSQDPGGTDTQYF	TGCGCCAGCAGCCAAGATCCAGGGGGCACAGATACGCAGTATTTT
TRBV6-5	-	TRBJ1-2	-	CASNNPRGYTF	TGTGCCAGCAACAACCCTAGAGGCTACACCTTC
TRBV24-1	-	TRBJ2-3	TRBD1	CATSDSGTGSTDTQYF	TGTGCCACCAGTGACTCCGGGACAGGGAGCACAGATACGCAGTATTTT
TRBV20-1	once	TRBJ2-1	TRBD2	CSASPPVAGGQFF	TGCAGTGCTAGTCCCCCGGTAGCGGGAGGGCAGTTCTTC
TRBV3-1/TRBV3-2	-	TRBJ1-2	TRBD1	CASSNRGRGPNYGYTF	TGTGCCAGCAGCAACAGGGGGCGCGGGCCTAACTATGGCTACACCTTC